Included here is one T cell receptor (beta chain) sequence, with context. Authors' data handling: Estimation of nucleated cell counts relied on the amplification of reference gene primers. Profiled with immunoSEQ multiplex PCR; TCRdb holds only in-frame clones, not every one. That table furnishes V, J and clone size, whereas the DNA furnished D and trimming. Among a few hundred thousand clones listed, about nine tenths were seen once. This entry comes from a study of blood T cell repertoires in COVID-19. Study information: The United States, Italy and Spain provided the acute and convalescent COVID-19 samples.

Enrolled through a virtual design, the participants were between roughly 18 and 95 years of age and came from some 26 US areas. Symptom resolution, clearance, or two negative PCRs marked donors in Cohort 3 as recovered. J gave up 0 bases and V 3 bases, and 3 bases lay outside the gene matches. CDR3 length equals 15 residues. Germline V gene sequence: CDR1 SGDLS, CDR2 YYNGEE. The receptor comes from a man aged 30 to 39 who had recovered from COVID-19. Specimen: PBMCs or T cells enriched from blood (not recorded which). This chain connects TRBV9 to TRBJ2-3; 8 nucleotides agree with TRBD2. CDR3 DNA: TGTGCCAGCAGCGCGACTAGCGTCAGCACAGATACGCAGTATTTT. This codes for CASSATSVSTDTQYF. The whole variable domain, filled in from reference TRBV9 and TRBJ2-3, reads DSGVTQTPKHLITATGQRVTLRCSPRSGDLSVYWYQQSLDQGLQFLIQYYNGEERAKGNILERFSAQQFPDLHSELNLSSLELGDSALYFCASSATSVSTDTQYFGPGTRLTVL.